This note documents a single T cell receptor (beta chain) sequence. V was clipped by 5 bases and J by 4 bases; unmatched bases: 4. The germline CDR1 and CDR2 sequences are SEHNR and FQNEAQ (reference sequence). This CDR3 is 14 amino acids long. These data belong to a study of T cell responses to AZD1222 COVID-19 vaccine. About the study: Investigators merged groups given second doses at roughly 4 or roughly 12 weeks.

The repertoire was sequenced with immunoSEQ multiplex PCR; TCRdb's copy has only in-frame clones and lacks some. Found here are about 190,000 clones, 85% to 95% of them singletons; the top ten hold over 1%. The input for sequencing was peripheral blood, taken on day 0 of AZD1222 vaccination. The V and J genes are TRBV7-9 and TRBJ1-4; 7 nucleotides align to TRBD1. This receptor was obtained from an adult in good health. DNA for the CDR3: TGTGCCAGCAGCCAACGGGACAGTAATGAAAAACTGTTTTTT. Translated, it gives CASSQRDSNEKLFF.